The 13 T cell receptor beta chains in this list originate from one sample, sequenced in a study of CD8 T cells in ankylosing spondylitis. TCRdb redid the calling of the 5' RACE reads with MiXCR, one entry per CDR3 protein. The sample carries 100,000 to 150,000 distinct CDR3 sequences, approximately 10% recorded once. Specimen: blood, either unsorted or a sorted T cell fraction (not recorded which). These TCRs come from a female donor with ankylosing spondylitis or in good health (not recorded which).

The table lists this clonotype with many counts. J is TRBJ1-2 and V is TRBV3-1, with 9 bases identical to TRBD1. The V and J ends lost 6 bases and 8 bases, in that order; junction bases with no gene match: 10. Germline V gene sequence: CDR1 LGHDT, CDR2 YNNKEL (reference sequence). The CDR3 has 14 residues. The DNA for the CDR3 is TGTGCCAGCAGTCTTCGGGGGACAGGGAAAGGCTACACCTTC. Its protein product is CASSLRGTGKGYTF. Variable domain in full (rest from reference TRBV3-1 and TRBJ1-2): DTAVSQTPKYLVTQMGNDKSIKCEQNLGHDTMYWYKQDSKKFLKIMFSYNNKELIINETVPNRFSPKSPDKAHLNLHINSLELGDSAVYFCASSLRGTGKGYTFGSGTRLTVV.

This clonotype was seen many times. The chain links TRBV28 to TRBJ1-4; 7 bases fit TRBD1. Germline V gene data show CDR1 as MDHEN and CDR2 as SYDVKM. The CDR3 loop spans 16 amino acids. V lost 3 bases, J lost 0 bases, and 4 bases stayed unmatched. This chain's CDR3 is CASSFYRGSTNEKLFF. The CDR3 bases are TGTGCCAGCAGTTTTTACAGGGGATCAACTAATGAAAAACTGTTTTTT. The full variable domain, with the rest looked up from reference TRBV28 and TRBJ1-4, is DVKVTQSSRYLVKRTGEKVFLECVQDMDHENMFWYRQDPGLGLRLIYFSYDVKMKEKGDIPEGYSVSREKKERFSLILESASTNQTSMYLCASSFYRGSTNEKLFFGSGTQLSVL.

Concerning this clonotype: A junction boundary mismatches the germline segment, possibly from a read error. The chain recombines TRBV5-1 with TRBJ2-2; D perhaps matches TRBD2 (5 bases). The germline CDR1 and CDR2 sequences are SGHRS and YFSETQ. The CDR3 extends over 16 amino acids. The CDR3 reads CASSLVVSGTTGELLF. CDR3 sequence (DNA): TGCGCCAGCAGCTTGGTGGTGTCCGGTACCACCGGGGAGCTGCTTTTT.

The sample holds many counts of this clonotype. The chain has TRBV5-1 and TRBJ2-1; the D gene could be TRBD1 or TRBD2 (5 bases each). Trimming removed 5 bases from V and 2 bases from J, with 17 bases in between. This CDR3 has 16 amino acids. The germline gives CDR1 SGHRS, CDR2 YFSETQ. The CDR3 reads CASRPGRVGAYNEQFF. The DNA of the CDR3 is TGCGCCAGCAGACCCGGTAGAGTGGGGGCCTACAATGAGCAGTTCTTC.

In its sample, this clonotype was seen many times. The CDR3, as DNA: TGTGCCAGCAGTTATTCCCCACGCACTGAAGCTTTCTTT. This sequence encodes CASSYSPRTEAFF. The chain couples TRBV5-6 to TRBJ1-1; the D is unclear. Germline-derived CDR1 and CDR2 are SGHDT and YYEEEE. V was clipped by 5 bases and J by 4 bases, with 12 bases between them. This CDR3 region has 13 residues.

In its sample, this clonotype was seen many times. V is TRBV20-1 and J is TRBJ2-3; 8 bases agree with TRBD1. The trim removed 5 bases at V and 4 bases at J, leaving 5 bases unmatched. The CDR3 loop spans 13 amino acids. The germline V gene has CDR1 DFQATT and CDR2 SNEGSKA (reference sequence). As DNA, the CDR3 is TGCAGTGCTCCCAAACAGGGGGCAGATACGCAGTATTTT. Its protein product is CSAPKQGADTQYF.

This clonotype was seen a single time. This sequence joins TRBV5-5 and TRBJ2-7; D is possibly TRBD1 (6 bases). Per germline, CDR1 SGHKS and CDR2 YYEKEE (reference sequence). The CDR3 length is 14 residues. Trimming removed 5 bases at V and 6 bases at J, with 18 bases between. This chain's CDR3 is CASSGWGPQAEQYF. In DNA, the CDR3 is TGTGCCAGCAGTGGGTGGGGGCCGCAGGCCGAGCAGTACTTC.

This clonotype was observed a handful of times. The chain links TRBV7-2 to TRBJ1-4, with TRBD1 identical over 8 bases. The trim removed 6 bases at V and 7 bases at J, leaving 13 bases unmatched. Germline V gives CDR1 SGHTA, CDR2 FQGNSA. The CDR3 covers 16 residues. The CDR3: CASREGRPGGSEKLFF. CDR3 sequence (DNA): TGTGCCAGCAGAGAAGGCCGGCCAGGGGGCAGTGAAAAACTGTTTTTT.

At least ten counts were recorded for this clonotype. The chain recombines TRBV5-1 with TRBJ2-2; 9 nucleotides agree with TRBD2. Germline V lookup: CDR1 SGHRS, CDR2 YFSETQ. This CDR3 contains 14 residues. The V and J ends lost 6 bases and 3 bases, in that order; junction bases with no gene match: 3. Here the CDR3 reads CASNLAGYTGELFF. For the CDR3, the DNA is TGCGCCAGCAACCTAGCGGGGTACACCGGGGAGCTGTTTTTT.

This clonotype was picked up many times. The CDR3 here is CASSQDRRDTVNTGELFF. The CDR3 DNA follows: TGCGCCAGCAGCCAAGATCGGCGGGACACGGTCAACACCGGGGAGCTGTTTTTT. This chain uses TRBV4-1 with TRBJ2-2, with D possibly called TRBD1 or TRBD2 (6 bases each). CDR1 and CDR2 from the germline V gene are MGHRA and YSYEKL. V was shortened by 0 bases and J by 2 bases, with 16 bases between the two germline ends. The CDR3 covers 18 residues.

This clonotype was detected a few times. The junction shows a germline mismatch at one end, possibly a read error. V is TRBV7-2 and J is TRBJ1-1; D may be TRBD1 (5 bases). Looked up from germline, CDR1 is SGHTA and CDR2 is FQGNSA. The CDR3 totals 12 residues. The CDR3 is CASSLALGWQGF. The CDR3 DNA reads as TGTGCCAGCAGCTTAGCGCTTGGGTGGCAGGGCTTT.

This clonotype showed up just a few times. Here the CDR3 reads CASSIGGDRRNYGYTF. CDR3 coding DNA: TGTGCCAGTAGTATAGGGGGGGACAGGAGGAACTATGGCTACACCTTC. The chain recombines TRBV19 with TRBJ1-2; 8 nucleotides match TRBD1. After removal of 1 base from V and 2 bases from J, the junction contained 6 bases not matched to a gene. CDR1 is LNHDA, CDR2 SQIVND, per germline (reference sequence). The CDR3 contains 16 residues.

This clonotype has a count of ten or more. The chain carries TRBV20-1 and TRBJ2-1; 11 nucleotides agree with TRBD2. Germline V CDR1 and CDR2: DFQATT, SNEGSKA (reference sequence). The CDR3 is 14 residues long. Trimming removed 6 bases from V and 2 bases from J; junction bases left unmatched: 3. CDR3 loop: CSAIAGGTYNEQFF. The CDR3 DNA reads as TGCAGTGCCATAGCGGGAGGGACCTACAATGAGCAGTTCTTC.